The 22 T cell receptor beta chains in this list originate from one sample, sequenced in a study of molecular identifiers for immune sequencing clone quantification (dated by TCRdb to between 2018 and 2020). The library came from PCR. Sequencing relied on a NextSeq 500. TCRdb applied fastp at Q25 and MiXCR to the public reads, then kept only in-frame beta chains. All rows with the same CDR3 protein become a single entry with the most common DNA and genes. The sample yields approximately 680,000 distinct CDR3 sequences; about 25% were counted once. About 0.73% of the sample is taken by the ten largest. Specimen: naive CD8+ T cells from blood, with Jurkat cell RNA spiked in. The cell subset or site label of this sample denotes: FACS-sorted CD8+CD4-CCR7+CD45RA+ naive T cells. The receptors were sampled from a human donor in good health. Some libraries in this study had Jurkat cell RNA spiked in.

Remarks on this clonotype: An end of the junction differs from the germline gene, which may be a read error. The rearrangement uses TRBV4-1 and TRBJ1-6, with D unclear. Per the germline V gene, CDR1 is MGHRA and CDR2 is YSYEKL. This CDR3 is built from 17 residues. The CDR3 coding sequence is TGCGCCAGCAGCCAAGATAAGGCCAACTCCTATAATTTACCCCTCCACTTT. Translating it yields CASSQDKANSYNLPLHF.

A word on this clonotype: Possible read error: a much larger clone is one base away. The CDR3 ends on some other residue instead of the conserved phenylalanine or tryptophan, so this is likely a read error. This chain uses TRBV6-2 or TRBV6-3 with TRBJ1-1; 8 bases align to TRBD1. This CDR3 is 15 amino acids long. CDR1 and CDR2 from the germline V gene are MNHEY and SVGEGT. Losses at the gene ends were 2 bases for V and 6 bases for J; bases not matched to a gene: 8. CDR3: CASSYGQGAGAEAFL. CDR3 nucleotide sequence: TGTGCCAGCAGTTACGGACAGGGCGCGGGGGCTGAAGCTTTCCTT.

This clonotype was seen ten or more times. V gene TRBV24-1 combines with J gene TRBJ2-1; possible D gene TRBD1, 5 bases. V dropped 5 bases and J dropped 8 bases, with 6 bases sitting between them. The germline V gene encodes CDR1 KGHDR and CDR2 SFDVKD. This CDR3 has 11 amino acids. The CDR3 DNA reads TGTGCCACCAGTGTAGGGGATGAGCAGTTCTTC. It specifies CATSVGDEQFF.

The rearrangement joins TRBV11-2 to TRBJ2-1; 13 bases line up with TRBD2. Germline CDR1 is SGHAT and CDR2 is FQNNGV. The CDR3 covers 17 residues. Unmatched junction bases numbered 6, after V lost 4 bases and J lost 3 bases. CDR3 sequence: CASSSQLAGGFYNEQFF. The CDR3 DNA follows: TGTGCCAGCAGCTCCCAACTAGCGGGAGGGTTCTACAATGAGCAGTTCTTC.

This clonotype was seen ten or more times. The chain combines TRBV30 with TRBJ2-1; 7 nucleotides line up with TRBD2. Losses at the gene ends were 4 bases for V and 7 bases for J; bases not matched to a gene: 4. Germline V gene sequence: CDR1 GTSNPN, CDR2 SVGIG (reference sequence). The CDR3 runs to 12 residues. The CDR3 bases are TGTGCCTGGACTAGCGGAACGAATGAGCAGTTCTTC. Translated, it gives CAWTSGTNEQFF.

Ten or more counts support this clonotype. The V gene is TRBV6-5, the J gene TRBJ1-1; possible D gene TRBD1, 5 bases. Germline CDR1 MNHEY, CDR2 SVGAGI. Trimming pared 6 bases from V and 5 bases from J, leaving 16 bases between. The CDR3 extends over 14 amino acids. The CDR3 sequence is CASSPGGVRTEAFF. The CDR3 bases are TGTGCCAGCAGCCCCGGGGGGGTGAGAACTGAAGCTTTCTTT.

In this sample, this clonotype turned up a few times. A read error may explain this, as a much larger clone is one base away. The rearrangement joins TRBV4-3 to TRBJ1-1; D gene unclear. The CDR3 is 15 amino acids. Germline V CDR1 and CDR2: LGHNA, YSLEER. V was shortened by 2 bases and J by 3 bases, with 13 bases between the two germline ends. The CDR3: CASSQHTEKHTEAFF. The CDR3, as DNA: TGCGCCAGCAGCCAACACACAGAAAAGCACACTGAAGCTTTCTTT.

V is TRBV7-9 and J is TRBJ2-7; 7 bases fit TRBD1. J was trimmed by 3 bases and V by 4 bases; bases with no gene match: 18. Germline CDR1 is SEHNR and CDR2 is FQNEAQ (reference sequence). The length of the CDR3 is 18 residues. The CDR3 bases are TGTGCCAGCAGCTCCACCACCACGGACAGGAGTCTTCTCTACGAGCAGTACTTC. This encodes CASSSTTTDRSLLYEQYF.

Comment on this clonotype: A read error may produce the germline difference seen at one junction end. J is TRBJ2-2 and V is TRBV29-1; the match to TRBD2 covers 11 bases. This CDR3 contains 15 residues. Germline V gene sequence: CDR1 SQVTM, CDR2 ANQGSEA. CDR3 protein: CGVPGLAGDTGELFF. CDR3 nucleotide sequence: TGCGGCGTCCCAGGACTAGCGGGCGACACCGGGGAGCTGTTTTTT.

This clonotype was detected only once. One end of the junction is discordant with germline, which a read error may explain. The V call is TRBV3-1, the J call TRBJ1-2, with 9 bases lining up with TRBD1. The length of the CDR3 is 16 residues. CDR1 LGHDT and CDR2 YNNKEL come from the germline V gene (reference sequence). The CDR3 DNA follows: TGTGTCAGCAGCCAAGATCGAACAGGGGGCGACTATGGCTACACCTTC. Its translation: CVSSQDRTGGDYGYTF.

This clonotype turned up a few times. The chain employs TRBV7-6 and TRBJ1-5; 7 nucleotides line up with TRBD1. Germline assignment: CDR1 SGHVS and CDR2 FNYEAQ. Trimming at V came to 0 bases and at J to 4 bases, leaving 6 bases not matched to a gene. The CDR3 loop spans 16 amino acids. CDR3 in DNA: TGTGCCAGCAGCTTAGCTGCGGCAGGGGGAAATCAGCCCCAGCATTTT. It yields the protein CASSLAAAGGNQPQHF.

The chain has TRBV4-3 and TRBJ2-3; no clear D gene. Germline V gene data show CDR1 as LGHNA and CDR2 as YSLEER. This CDR3 contains 16 residues. Trimming shortened V by 0 bases and J by 0 bases, and 10 bases separated the two germline ends. CDR3 sequence: CASSQDRELSTDTQYF. DNA of the CDR3: TGCGCCAGCAGCCAAGATCGAGAGCTTAGCACAGATACGCAGTATTTT.

Concerning this clonotype: A much more abundant neighbour one base away suggests this may be a read error. Because it lacks the conserved phenylalanine or tryptophan at the end, this CDR3 is likely a read error. The chain links TRBV7-9 to TRBJ2-7; D possibly uses TRBD1 or TRBD2 (5 bases each). Per germline, CDR1 SEHNR and CDR2 FQNEAQ (reference sequence). The germline V and J ends were trimmed by 7 bases and 4 bases, with 20 bases remaining between them. The CDR3 extends over 15 amino acids. CDR3 sequence (DNA): TGTGCCAGCACCCATGGGCCGCGAGGGGCTTACGAGCAGTACCTC. Translation gives CASTHGPRGAYEQYL.

In this sample, this clonotype turned up a few times. V gene TRBV11-2 combines with J gene TRBJ1-2; tentatively, D is TRBD1 (6 bases). The CDR3 has 12 amino acids. Trimming took 2 bases from V and 7 from J, leaving 8 bases between them. Germline V gene data show CDR1 as SGHAT and CDR2 as FQNNGV. The CDR3 loop reads CASSLLGAGYTF. The CDR3 region has the DNA TGTGCCAGCAGCTTACTGGGGGCTGGCTACACCTTC.

This sequence joins TRBV6-2 or TRBV6-3 and TRBJ2-1; TRBD2 agrees at 10 bases. CDR1 and CDR2 from the germline V gene are MNHEY and SVGEGT. This CDR3 region has 16 residues. V lost 4 bases and J lost 7; bases outside the gene matches: 10. The CDR3 loop is CASSFLAGERRNEQFF. CDR3 DNA sequence: TGTGCCAGCAGTTTCCTAGCGGGAGAACGTCGAAATGAGCAGTTCTTC.

The gene calls are TRBV4-3 and TRBJ2-7, with 9 bases that match TRBD2. J lost 3 bases, V lost 0 bases, and 3 bases had no gene match. The CDR3 length is 15 residues. The germline gives CDR1 LGHNA, CDR2 YSLEER. CDR3 DNA sequence: TGCGCCAGCAGCCAAGATCAAGCGGGGGGCTACGAGCAGTACTTC. Its protein product is CASSQDQAGGYEQYF.

This clonotype was observed at least ten times. The chain has TRBV7-9 and TRBJ1-4, with D perhaps matching TRBD1 (6 bases). Germline CDR1 SEHNR, CDR2 FQNEAQ (reference sequence). CDR3 length equals 13 residues. The V end was cut by 3 bases, the J end by 8 bases, with 10 bases between. Here the CDR3 reads CASSFEGEEKLFF. As DNA, the CDR3 is TGTGCCAGCAGCTTTGAGGGGGAGGAAAAACTGTTTTTT.

The chain carries TRBV28 and TRBJ2-7; 7 nucleotides agree with TRBD2. V lost 4 bases and J lost 6; bases outside the gene matches: 12. Germline V CDR1 and CDR2: MDHEN, SYDVKM. This CDR3 has 15 amino acids. The CDR3 spells CASSYGLGDLSEQYF. The CDR3 DNA is TGTGCCAGCAGTTACGGACTAGGGGATCTAAGCGAGCAGTACTTC.

This chain uses TRBV5-4 with TRBJ2-7, with a tentative D call TRBD2 (6 bases). V gave up 4 bases and J gave up 1 base, with 15 bases separating them. CDR3 length equals 15 residues. The germline V gene has CDR1 SGHNT and CDR2 YYREEE (reference sequence). The CDR3 DNA reads TGTGCCAGCAGCCCCTCCGGGACTCCTTCCTACGAGCAGTACTTC. The encoded protein is CASSPSGTPSYEQYF.

In its sample, this clonotype was seen many times. The chain is built from TRBV5-1 and TRBJ2-7; a weak D match, TRBD1 (6 bases). Between the trimmed V and J ends, which lost 2 bases and 1 base, there was a span of 19 bases. The CDR3 is made up of 17 amino acids. Germline V gene data show CDR1 as SGHRS and CDR2 as YFSETQ. The CDR3 is CASSFETGATFSYEQYF. CDR3 sequence (DNA): TGCGCCAGCAGCTTTGAGACAGGAGCCACCTTTTCCTACGAGCAGTACTTC.

This chain links TRBV13 with TRBJ1-3; D is unresolved. This CDR3 has 16 residues. V was trimmed by 4 bases and J by 0 bases, leaving 13 bases between them. CDR1 is PRHDT, CDR2 FYEKMQ, per germline (reference sequence). The DNA of the CDR3 is TGTGCCAGCAGCTGGATGTTCGAGACCTCTGGAAACACCATATATTTT. Protein sequence: CASSWMFETSGNTIYF.

Comment on this clonotype: A much larger clone differs by one base, so this may be a read error. This chain joins TRBV5-6 and TRBJ2-7; 11 bases align to TRBD2. This CDR3 spans 14 amino acids. Per the germline V gene, CDR1 is SGHDT and CDR2 is YYEEEE. Trimming took 3 bases from V and 5 from J; bases not matched to a gene: 4. CDR3 nucleotides: TGTGCCAGCAGCTCGGGACTAGCGGCCCACGAGCAGTACTTC. Encoded protein: CASSSGLAAHEQYF. The full variable domain, its missing parts supplied by reference TRBV5-6 and TRBJ2-7, is DAGVTQSPTHLIKTRGQQVTLRCSPKSGHDTVSWYQQALGQGPQFIFQYYEEEERQRGNFPDRFSGHQFPNYSSELNVNALLLGDSALYLCASSSGLAAHEQYFGPGTRLTVT.